This TCR beta chain was identified in a study of cytomegalovirus exposure and HLA in healthy donors (TCRdb year 2017). Context from the whole study: An earlier analysis of 550 to 700 of the donors reported about 250 Gb of sequence data and some 120 million unique TCR beta sequences from around 200 million T cells. About 300 gigabases of sequencing data and around 80 million unique TCR sequences made up an early release that covered approximately 700 HLA-typed donors. Among the roughly 390 genotyped donors, roughly 80% belonged to the genetic ancestry cluster associated with self-reported Caucasian donors. The aim of the study was to test whether cataloging public T cell receptors could identify signatures of past pathogen exposure. Using immunosequencing, the study profiled T cell repertoires from around 680 subjects and related those repertoires to cytomegalovirus serostatus. Along with the roughly 610-subject first cohort, a separate validation cohort of about 110 different subjects was used. To predict cytomegalovirus infection status, the study combined high-throughput TCR immunosequencing, statistical association of individual TCRs with disease status, and machine learning. A later analysis re-analyzed previously published TCR beta repertoires from 550 to 700 donors and added high-resolution HLA genotyping to study TCR occurrence patterns. Rather than drawing on any new phenotypic data, the later analysis identified candidate immune exposures from TCR beta sequences and the way those sequences occurred across donors. An earlier analysis of 587 of the donors applied high-throughput TCR beta sequencing to assess whether each TCR beta V gene segment acted as functional or pseudogenic. Alongside the repertoire data, information on donor age, sex, ethnicity and CMV serostatus was compiled. Genome-wide SNP genotypes for about 65% of the roughly 700 donors were used in a later genetic analysis, which treated that subset as a discovery cohort. Every discovery cohort repertoire had been produced on one sequencing platform. Both class I and class II loci were covered by HLA typing, at four-digit resolution. Typing coverage differed by locus: A, B, C, DRB1 and DQB1 were typed in roughly 620-630 donors, DQA1 in 500 to 550, DPA1 in around 610, and DPB1 in 472. Because of strong linkage in the cohort, 5 or 6 DR-DQ haplotypes were treated as single units for association and clustering. Across some 400 genotyped donors of the cohort, an average of about 240,000 unique TCR beta nucleotide sequences per donor were sequenced, and roughly a sixth of those sequences were non-productive. General study outcomes and caveats: A later analysis found that HLA-associated TCR beta chains were more clonally expanded and had lower generation probabilities than equally common non-associated chains. A few of the identified cytomegalovirus-associated TCR beta chains were confirmed in vitro to be specific for cytomegalovirus antigens. A further reported finding was that TCR beta sequences accurately predicted the HLA-A and HLA-B alleles for most subjects in the first cohort. In an earlier analysis of 587 of the donors, most TCR beta V segments appeared in productive rearrangements about 87% or about 30% of the time, broadly matching IMGT annotations. Correlated functional status among segregating V segments might reflect linkage disequilibrium, but an unknown experimental factor could not be ruled out. The earlier analysis of fewer than 750 of the donors excluded some 16 rarely observed V segments, including chromosome 9 orphons, because counts were too low. Several of the top co-occurrence clusters appeared to be linked to parvovirus B19, influenza, CMV and Epstein-Barr virus, according to a later analysis. Most TCR sequences were seen in very few donors, while some public TCRs were found in many individuals. A later analysis found that TCR association rates varied across HLA loci, with DRB1 alleles showing the most associated TCRs and HLA-C alleles the fewest. A later analysis associated about 18,000 TCR beta sequences with specific HLA alleles at a false discovery rate of 0.05. A total of 150 to 200 TCR beta chains were listed by the study as associated with cytomegalovirus. An association between a missense DCLRE1C variant and V-gene and J-gene trimming of TCR beta chains was found in a later genetic analysis and replicated in an independent cohort. A later genetic analysis reported fewer N-insertions in productive TCRs among donors in an Asian-associated ancestry cluster than the approximately 670-donor mean. Immune exposure information for the cohort was limited to CMV serostatus. Assigning TCR associations to individual alleles was difficult when HLA alleles, especially DR and DQ, strongly co-occurred. Some IMGT-functional V segments, including TRBV6-2 and TRBV6-3, could not be told apart with the 87-base-pair reads, so those segments were excluded. Because HLA typing was missing for some donors at each locus, association tests included only the typed subset. The authors suggested that the approach could potentially be extended to other disease states and immunological phenotypes. Presence/absence analyses assumed roughly uniform sequencing depth across donors, an assumption that may not hold. Cytomegalovirus status was reported to be diagnosed by the classifier with high specificity and sensitivity in both the original and validation cohorts. A cluster of highly shared sequence variants was judged likely to represent a technical artifact of the sequencing pipeline. In this cohort, only TCR beta chains were sequenced, and detectable features were limited by the absence of alpha or paired-chain data. A later analysis found that most CMV-associated TCR beta chains appeared HLA-restricted, with HLA associations seemingly driven largely by CMV exposure.

The cohort consisted of hundreds of healthy bone marrow donors. Cohort members were all nominally healthy when sampled, although unrecorded immune exposures were likely present. The donor tested CMV seronegative, placing the donor among the approximately 360 seronegative members of the cohort. Every donor gave a peripheral blood sample, and the peripheral blood mononuclear cells from that sample were used for TCR beta sequencing. The Qiagen DNeasy Blood Extraction Kit was used to extract genomic DNA from the blood cell samples. Preparation of the library involved the immunoSEQ multiplex PCR assay. For the multiplex PCR, a mixture combining 60 forward primers for TCR Vbeta segments and 13 reverse primers for TCR Jbeta segments was used. The CDR3 region of rearranged TCR beta genes was amplified from genomic DNA by a multiplex PCR assay. The Illumina HiSeq System was used to sequence the amplified TCR beta libraries as 87-base-pair reads. The authors processed their data as follows. A later analysis counted 75 million to 100 million unique TCR beta chains across the 690 or so repertoires, and some 12 million of these chains were shared by at least two donors. A nearest-neighbor algorithm error-corrected the raw reads and collapsed the reads into unique sequences, merging closely related sequences to remove PCR and sequencing errors. CDR3 sequences were aligned to IMGT reference sequences to assign V, D and J gene segments. For a sequence to be retained, at least a six-nucleotide match to both a V gene segment and a J gene segment was required. Rearrangements were classified as productive when the CDR3 lacked stop codons and remained in frame with V and J, and all other rearrangements were classified as non-productive. Following IMGT convention, CDR3 was defined as the stretch from the second conserved V-encoded cysteine to the conserved J-encoded phenylalanine. The earlier analysis of 500 to 750 of the donors excluded any sequence lacking an unambiguous match to a single V gene segment. In an earlier analysis of several hundred of the donors, V segments were called functional above 56.7% productive rearrangements and were called segregating when the between-donor standard deviation exceeded 5%. To diagnose cytomegalovirus status from the catalog of TCR beta chain sequences, a statistical classification framework was built. V and J gene assignment, in a later analysis, came from comparing TCR nucleotide sequences with IMGT/GENE-DB human TR gene sequences. The TCRdist pipeline was used in a later analysis to assign CDR3 sequences and most-parsimonious VDJ recombination scenarios. A later analysis defined each TCR beta chain by its CDR3 amino acid sequence plus V-gene family, and excluded reads lacking a unique V-gene family. To address suspected cross-contamination and a sequencing artifact, a later analysis removed 450 to 700 highly shared, low-generation-probability nucleotide sequences. A later analysis calculated a clonal expansion index for each public chain from normalized within-repertoire ranks of inferred template counts. A later analysis computed generation probabilities with a VDJ recombination model fitted to out-of-frame rearrangements, and checked the results against IGoR. In a later analysis, TCR-TCR, TCR-HLA and TCR-CMV co-occurrence was scored with hypergeometric tests, and a repertoire-size bias correction was applied to TCR pairs. To estimate false discovery rates, a later analysis permuted the HLA or CMV assignments 20 times. In a later analysis, co-occurring TCRs were grouped using DBSCAN, with TCRdist sequence similarity added in when clustering inside HLA-allele-positive subsets. Co-occurrence clustering excluded repertoires with fewer than 30,000 or more than 120,000 public chains, plus five with anomalous nucleotide sharing. This is the immuneACCESS table as TCRdb keeps it, with only in-frame sequences that have V and J called. A part of the clones is gone; compared with another copy, unresolved V genes explain less than half, and the rest is unexplained. V, J and clone size were drawn from that table, and D and trimming were deduced from the DNA. The sample records around 200,000 clones, approximately 78% of which are singletons. The top ten constitute about 0.84% of the sample.

To note about this clone: This receptor's antigen is unknown. No per-base quality is available; no much larger clone lies one base away.

V and J lose 1 base and 7 bases, and a span of 4 bases separates them. In the germline V gene (reference sequence), CDR1 corresponds to SEHNR and CDR2 to FQNEAQ. The CDR3 covers 11 residues, taking in both the cysteine and the phenylalanine. This entry keeps only the CDR3 DNA: 33 bases, framed from base 1. The receptor's source is a woman aged 18 to 35 in good health and CMV-seronegative. The rearranged segments are TRBV7-9 and TRBJ1-1; a confident D gene designation cannot be given. What was sequenced was PBMCs. CDR3 sequence: CASSLGGEAFF. The DNA sequence is given as TGTGCCAGCAGCTTAGGCGGTGAAGCTTTCTTT. The full variable domain, completed from the reference TRBV7-9 and TRBJ1-1 proteins outside the CDR3, reads DTGVSQNPRHKITKRGQNVTFRCDPISEHNRLYWYRQTLGQGPEFLTYFQNEAQLEKSRLLSDRFSAERPKGSFSTLEIQRTEQGDSAMYLCASSLGGEAFFGQGTRLTVV.